These 4 T cell receptor beta chains were sequenced from one sample in a study of radiotherapy plus CTLA-4 blockade in lung cancer. Using immunoSEQ multiplex PCR, the repertoire was profiled, and TCRdb retains in-frame clones only, with some absent. Among about 49,000 clones listed, around 77% were seen once. Sequenced here: peripheral blood, sampled from a patient treated with radiotherapy plus ipilimumab. These receptors all come from a human donor with non-small cell lung cancer who had stable disease on radiotherapy plus ipilimumab.

The V gene is TRBV18, the J gene TRBJ1-1, with D possibly TRBD1 on 6 matching bases. The CDR3 spans 14 residues. V lost 6 bases and J lost 5, with 16 bases in between. Germline CDR1 KGHSH, CDR2 LQKENI. The CDR3 loop is CASSGVNRDTEAFF. The CDR3 region has the DNA TGTGCCAGCTCGGGCGTTAACAGGGATACTGAAGCTTTCTTT.

This chain joins TRBV5-1 and TRBJ1-4, with 7 bases fitting TRBD1. The junction had 10 bases not matched to a gene; V was cut back by 4 bases and J by 7 bases. The CDR3 is made up of 15 amino acids. Germline loops: CDR1 SGHRS, CDR2 YFSETQ. This CDR3 reads CASSQGGRVPEKLFF. CDR3 nucleotides: TGCGCCAGCAGCCAGGGGGGCAGGGTCCCTGAAAAACTGTTTTTT.

On this clone itself: This CDR3 is also generated by other DNA sequences in the sample. The V call is TRBV5-1, the J call TRBJ2-1; 8 nucleotides agree with TRBD2. Germline lookup yields CDR1 SGHRS and CDR2 YFSETQ. CDR3 size: 15 residues. V dropped 7 bases and J dropped 2; count of bases not matched to a gene: 8. CDR3 region: CASQEGTSTYNEQFF. The CDR3 nucleotides are TGCGCCAGCCAAGAGGGGACTAGTACCTACAATGAGCAGTTCTTC. The entire variable domain, with the rest obtained from reference TRBV5-1 and TRBJ2-1, is as follows: KAGVTQTPRYLIKTRGQQVTLSCSPISGHRSVSWYQQTPGQGLQFLFEYFSETQRNKGNFPGRFSGRQFSNSRSEMNVSTLELGDSALYLCASQEGTSTYNEQFFGPGTRLTVL.

CDR3 sequence (DNA): TGTGCCAGCAGCCGCAGCGGCCGAGAAGCTTTCTTT. Amino acids: CASSRSGREAFF. The genes are TRBV14 and TRBJ1-1; D unresolved. The germline CDR1 and CDR2 sequences are SGHDN and FVKESK. Trimming removed 4 bases from V and 8 bases from J, with 11 bases in between. The CDR3 runs 12 residues. The entire variable domain, with the rest obtained from reference TRBV14 and TRBJ1-1, is as follows: EAGVTQFPSHSVIEKGQTVTLRCDPISGHDNLYWYRRVMGKEIKFLLHFVKESKQDESGMPNNRFLAERTGGTYSTLKVQPAELEDSGVYFCASSRSGREAFFGQGTRLTVV.